Following are 24 T cell receptor beta chains from one sample sequenced in a study of T cell responses to AZD1222 COVID-19 vaccine. Produced via immunoSEQ multiplex PCR; TCRdb's table is partial and in-frame only. Of 45,000 to 65,000 clones in the sample, over 70% were seen once. This sample comprised peripheral blood, obtained on day 0 of AZD1222 vaccination. All receptors come from an adult in good health.

This rearrangement joins TRBV7-2 to TRBJ1-2; TRBD1 matches 7 bases. With V trimmed by 5 bases and J by 3 bases, 3 bases remained unmatched. CDR1 is SGHTA, CDR2 FQGNSA, per germline. The CDR3 has 13 amino acids. Here the CDR3 DNA reads TGTGCCAGCAGCATCGACAGGGACTATGGCTACACCTTC. Residues: CASSIDRDYGYTF.

This clone is a singleton in its sample. The rearrangement uses TRBV2 and TRBJ2-7; D perhaps matches TRBD2 (6 bases). The V and J ends lost 5 bases and 6 bases respectively, with 11 bases between them. The CDR3 sequence is 12 residues long. Germline CDR1 is SNHLY and CDR2 is FYNNEI. The CDR3 nucleotides read TGTGCCAGCAGTCGACTAGGCAGCGAGCAGTACTTC. This encodes CASSRLGSEQYF.

The chain couples TRBV5-8 to TRBJ2-1; 11 bases agree with TRBD2. Germline V CDR1 and CDR2: SGHTS, YDEGEE. The CDR3 is made up of 19 amino acids. V shed 2 bases and J 7 bases; nucleotides not matched to a gene: 17. The CDR3 nucleotides read TGTGCCAGCAGCTTAAAGTCCCGATATGGACTAGCGGGTGGGAATGAGCAGTTCTTC. It yields the protein CASSLKSRYGLAGGNEQFF.

The CDR3 reads CASSDSGGLQPQHF. In DNA, the CDR3 is TGTGCCAGCAGTGATTCAGGGGGCCTTCAGCCCCAGCATTTT. The chain links TRBV6-2 or TRBV6-3 to TRBJ1-5; 8 positions match TRBD1. J was trimmed by 6 bases and V by 5 bases; bases with no gene match: 6. Germline V gives CDR1 MNHEY, CDR2 SVGEGT. CDR3 size: 14 residues.

V gene TRBV5-6 combines with J gene TRBJ1-5, with D maybe TRBD1 (6 bases). This CDR3 is 16 amino acids long. Trimming pared 3 bases from V and 7 bases from J, leaving 20 bases between. Per the germline V gene, CDR1 is SGHDT and CDR2 is YYEEEE. The CDR3 reads CASSSAGARIGQPQHF. The CDR3 DNA is TGTGCCAGCAGCTCGGCGGGGGCACGAATTGGACAGCCCCAGCATTTT.

The chain has TRBV7-8 and TRBJ2-2, with D perhaps given as TRBD1 or TRBD2 (5 bases each). V was clipped by 1 base and J by 3 bases, with 9 bases between them. CDR1 and CDR2 (germline): SGHVS, FQNEAQ. The CDR3 contains 15 residues. CDR3 loop: CASSLVVGDTGELFF. As DNA, the CDR3 is TGTGCCAGCAGCTTAGTTGTGGGGGACACCGGGGAGCTGTTTTTT.

V and J are TRBV7-6 and TRBJ2-3; 7 bases align to TRBD1. Germline CDR1 reads SGHVS; CDR2 reads FNYEAQ. The length of the CDR3 is 12 residues. Trimming removed 5 bases from V and 6 bases from J; junction bases left unmatched: 2. CDR3 sequence: CASSQTGDTQYF. CDR3 DNA: TGTGCCAGCAGCCAGACAGGGGATACGCAGTATTTT.

The gene calls are TRBV9 and TRBJ1-2, with 11 nucleotides matching TRBD1. Germline trimming cut 3 bases from V and 5 bases from J; bases unmatched to any gene: 3. Germline V gene data show CDR1 as SGDLS and CDR2 as YYNGEE. CDR3 length equals 14 residues. CDR3 sequence: CASSAGQGAYGYTF. CDR3 coding DNA: TGTGCCAGCAGCGCCGGACAGGGGGCATATGGCTACACCTTC.

This clone is a singleton in its sample. The chain carries TRBV7-2 and TRBJ1-2; 7 nucleotides match TRBD1. J gave up 4 bases and V 5 bases, and 4 bases lay outside the gene matches. CDR3 length: 13 residues. The germline CDR1 and CDR2 sequences are SGHTA and FQGNSA. This CDR3 reads CASSQGTAYGYTF. In DNA form, the CDR3 reads TGTGCCAGCAGCCAAGGGACAGCCTATGGCTACACCTTC.

This sequence joins TRBV19 and TRBJ2-1; D not resolved. CDR1 and CDR2 from the germline V gene are LNHDA and SQIVND (reference sequence). The V and J ends lost 0 bases and 5 bases respectively, with 8 bases between them. This CDR3 comprises 14 residues. CDR3 coding DNA: TGTGCCAGTAGTATAGATGGAGCGAACAATGAGCAGTTCTTC. Its translation: CASSIDGANNEQFF. The full variable domain, in which reference TRBV19 and TRBJ2-1 provide the parts outside the CDR3, is DGGITQSPKYLFRKEGQNVTLSCEQNLNHDAMYWYRQDPGQGLRLIYYSQIVNDFQKGDIAEGYSVSREKKESFPLTVTSAQKNPTAFYLCASSIDGANNEQFFGPGTRLTVL.

The chain combines TRBV6-2 or TRBV6-3 with TRBJ2-7, with 11 bases fitting TRBD1. This CDR3 spans 15 amino acids. CDR1 is MNHEY and CDR2 is SVGEGT in the germline V gene. V dropped 1 base and J dropped 6; count of bases not matched to a gene: 5. The DNA of the CDR3 is TGTGCCAGCAGTTACTGGGACAGGGGGACTTCCGAGCAGTACTTC. Translating gives CASSYWDRGTSEQYF.

V is TRBV19 and J is TRBJ1-2; D is perhaps TRBD1 (5 bases). V lost 1 base, J lost 8 bases, and 11 bases lay in between. In germline, CDR1 is LNHDA, CDR2 SQIVND (reference sequence). The CDR3 is 13 amino acids. The CDR3 here is CASSIAEGRGYTF. DNA for the CDR3: TGTGCCAGTAGTATAGCAGAGGGGAGAGGCTACACCTTC.

The chain uses TRBV5-4 and TRBJ2-3, with 12 bases that match TRBD2. This CDR3 is 16 amino acids long. The germline gives CDR1 SGHNT, CDR2 YYREEE (reference sequence). The V and J ends lost 3 bases and 5 bases, in that order; junction bases with no gene match: 7. CDR3 sequence: CASSSLAGGPGDTQYF. CDR3 sequence (DNA): TGTGCCAGCAGCTCCCTAGCGGGAGGGCCGGGAGATACGCAGTATTTT.

The rearrangement uses TRBV4-2 and TRBJ2-1; 8 positions agree with TRBD2. Per germline, CDR1 LGHNA and CDR2 YNFKEQ. After removal of 2 bases from V and 9 bases from J, the junction contained 6 bases not matched to a gene. The CDR3 has 14 amino acids. CDR3 in amino acids: CASSQPSGRSEQFF. CDR3 DNA: TGTGCCAGCAGCCAACCTAGCGGGCGAAGTGAGCAGTTCTTC.

The chain recombines TRBV5-4 with TRBJ2-3; 12 bases agree with TRBD2. CDR1 and CDR2 from the germline V gene are SGHNT and YYREEE (reference sequence). The CDR3 sequence is 16 residues long. With V trimmed by 4 bases and J by 3 bases, 6 bases remained unmatched. CDR3 sequence: CASSLRLAGDTDTQYF. CDR3 nucleotides: TGTGCCAGCAGCCTAAGACTAGCGGGAGATACAGATACGCAGTATTTT. Variable domain in full (rest from reference TRBV5-4 and TRBJ2-3): ETGVTQSPTHLIKTRGQQVTLRCSSQSGHNTVSWYQQALGQGPQFIFQYYREEENGRGNFPPRFSGLQFPNYSSELNVNALELDDSALYLCASSLRLAGDTDTQYFGPGTRLTVL.

J is TRBJ1-5 and V is TRBV12-5, with 7 bases that match TRBD1. Per germline, CDR1 LGHNT and CDR2 FRNRAP. This CDR3 is 16 amino acids long. V lost 1 base to trimming and J lost 5 bases; unmatched junction nucleotides: 8. The CDR3 DNA reads TGTGCTAGTGGTTTGGCGACAGGGTTAGAAGATCAGCCCCAGCATTTT. It codes for CASGLATGLEDQPQHF.

V and J are TRBV7-6 and TRBJ1-1, with D unresolved. V was pared by 3 bases and J by 6 bases, with 8 bases between. The CDR3 runs 12 residues. Germline CDR1 and CDR2: SGHVS and FNYEAQ. CDR3 in DNA: TGTGCCAGCAGCTTTGCTGGGGCTGAAGCTTTCTTT. This encodes CASSFAGAEAFF.

V gene TRBV19 combines with J gene TRBJ1-4; 7 bases fit TRBD1. Unmatched junction bases numbered 16, after V lost 10 bases and J lost 5 bases. The CDR3 is 16 amino acids. The V gene's germline CDR1 is LNHDA and CDR2 SQIVND (reference sequence). The CDR3 here is CATIGPNRGWNEKLFF. Here the CDR3 DNA reads TGTGCCACCATAGGACCCAACAGGGGTTGGAATGAAAAACTGTTTTTT.

This sequence joins TRBV5-1 and TRBJ1-1; D is undetermined. The CDR3 runs 13 residues. Germline V gene data show CDR1 as SGHRS and CDR2 as YFSETQ. Between the trimmed V and J ends, which lost 2 bases and 0 bases, there was a span of 5 bases. Written as DNA, the CDR3 is TGCGCCAGCAGCTTCGAGGTGAACACTGAAGCTTTCTTT. Translated: CASSFEVNTEAFF.

V is TRBV7-9 and J is TRBJ2-2; D tentatively fits TRBD1 or TRBD2 (5 bases each). The CDR3 totals 16 residues. Per germline, CDR1 SEHNR and CDR2 FQNEAQ (reference sequence). V was pared by 5 bases and J by 1 base, with 14 bases between. The CDR3, as DNA: TGTGCCAGCAGCACCGAGATGGGACGGAACACCGGGGAGCTGTTTTTT. It yields the protein CASSTEMGRNTGELFF. The whole variable domain, remainder taken from reference TRBV7-9 and TRBJ2-2, is DTGVSQNPRHKITKRGQNVTFRCDPISEHNRLYWYRQTLGQGPEFLTYFQNEAQLEKSRLLSDRFSAERPKGSFSTLEIQRTEQGDSAMYLCASSTEMGRNTGELFFGEGSRLTVL.

Comments on this clone: The DNA is omitted, as the CDR3 cannot be located on it reliably, and the CDR3 follows TCRdb's listing. CDR3 sequence: CAWGPGTGVRRRYF. The chain links TRBV30 to TRBJ2-3; the DNA was not used to check the table's D call, TRBD1. The germline V gene encodes CDR1 GTSNPN and CDR2 SVGIG (reference sequence). The CDR3 is 14 residues long, ends included.

The genes are TRBV30 and TRBJ2-3; D is perhaps TRBD1 (5 bases). V was cut by 0 bases and J by 3 bases, with 13 bases left in between. The CDR3 loop spans 15 amino acids. Germline CDR1 and CDR2: GTSNPN and SVGIG (reference sequence). The CDR3 is CAWSVGPPMTDTQYF. The CDR3 DNA sequence: TGTGCCTGGAGTGTGGGGCCCCCCATGACAGATACGCAGTATTTT.

The chain employs TRBV15 and TRBJ1-2; 7 positions agree with TRBD1. Per the germline V gene, CDR1 is LNHNV and CDR2 is YYDKDF (reference sequence). J gave up 4 bases and V 5 bases, and 7 bases lay outside the gene matches. This CDR3 contains 14 residues. DNA of the CDR3: TGTGCCACCAGCCAGGCGGGACAGACCTATGGCTACACCTTC. It codes for CATSQAGQTYGYTF. The whole variable domain, remainder taken from reference TRBV15 and TRBJ1-2, is DAMVIQNPRYQVTQFGKPVTLSCSQTLNHNVMYWYQQKSSQAPKLLFHYYDKDFNNEADTPDNFQSRRPNTSFCFLDIRSPGLGDTAMYLCATSQAGQTYGYTFGSGTRLTVV.

J is TRBJ2-1 and V is TRBV5-1; 12 positions agree with TRBD2. From germline, CDR1 is SGHRS and CDR2 YFSETQ. The CDR3 sequence is 17 residues long. V lost 2 bases and J lost 5; bases outside the gene matches: 8. The CDR3 coding sequence is TGCGCCAGCAGCTTTCTAGCGGGAGGGCTATTCGACAATGAGCAGTTCTTC. Residues: CASSFLAGGLFDNEQFF.